The clone carrying this TCR beta chain is a singleton in its sample. This CDR3 is also generated by other DNA sequences in the sample. This sample was taken from a study of blood T cell repertoires in COVID-19. The CDR3 runs 14 residues. The V gene end was trimmed by 7 bases and the J gene end by 4 bases; junction bases not matched to a gene: 3. The germline V gene encodes CDR1 SQVTM and CDR2 ANQGSEA. Enrollees, roughly 18 to 90 years old, lived in 24 US areas. Authors' processing steps: Researchers report that nucleated cell counts were estimated from reference gene primer amplification. Repertoires were generated with immunoSEQ multiplex PCR, while TCRdb's copy carries only in-frame clones and drops some. The V and J calls and clone size are taken from that table; D and trimming were inferred from the DNA. This sample yields 250,000 to 300,000 clones, of which about 85% are seen a single time; less than 8.5% belongs to the top ten.

The source is a woman between 45 and 60 years old who had been exposed to COVID-19. Sequenced material: PBMCs or T cells enriched from blood (not recorded which). The V and J genes are TRBV29-1 and TRBJ2-1, with 14 positions matching TRBD2. CDR3 sequence reads: CSARTSGGYNEQFF. CDR3 DNA sequence: TGCAGCGCACGGACTAGCGGGGGGTACAATGAGCAGTTCTTC.